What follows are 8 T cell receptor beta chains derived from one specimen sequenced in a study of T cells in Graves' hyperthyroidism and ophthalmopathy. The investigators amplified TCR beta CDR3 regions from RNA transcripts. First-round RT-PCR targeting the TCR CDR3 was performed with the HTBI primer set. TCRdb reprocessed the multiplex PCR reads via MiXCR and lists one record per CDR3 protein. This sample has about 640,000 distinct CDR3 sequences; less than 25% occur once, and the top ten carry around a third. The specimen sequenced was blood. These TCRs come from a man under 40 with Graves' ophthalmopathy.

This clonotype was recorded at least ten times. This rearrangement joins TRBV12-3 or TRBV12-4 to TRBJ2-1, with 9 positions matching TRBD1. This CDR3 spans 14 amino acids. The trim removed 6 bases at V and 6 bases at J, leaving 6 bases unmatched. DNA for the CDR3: TGTGCCAGCAGCTTGGGACAGGGAGCCAATGAGCAGTTCTTC. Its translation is CASSLGQGANEQFF.

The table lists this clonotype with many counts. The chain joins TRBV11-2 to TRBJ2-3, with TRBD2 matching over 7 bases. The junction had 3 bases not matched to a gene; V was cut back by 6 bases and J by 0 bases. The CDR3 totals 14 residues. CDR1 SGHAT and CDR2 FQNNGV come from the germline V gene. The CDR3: CASRGTTSTDTQYF. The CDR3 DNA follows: TGTGCCAGCAGGGGGACTACTAGCACAGATACGCAGTATTTT.

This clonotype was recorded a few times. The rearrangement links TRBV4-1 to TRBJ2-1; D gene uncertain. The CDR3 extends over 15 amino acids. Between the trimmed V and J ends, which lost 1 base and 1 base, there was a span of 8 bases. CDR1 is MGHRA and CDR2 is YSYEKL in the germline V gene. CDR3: CASSQGWGSYNEQFF. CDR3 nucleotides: TGCGCCAGCAGCCAAGGCTGGGGTTCCTACAATGAGCAGTTCTTC.

DNA for the CDR3: TGTGCCAGCAGAAAAACAGGAGTAGAGACCCAGTACTTC. This codes for CASRKTGVETQYF. The rearrangement joins TRBV6-1 to TRBJ2-5, with TRBD1 as a possible D gene (5 bases). The CDR3 runs to 13 residues. Per the germline V gene, CDR1 is MNHNS and CDR2 is SASEGT. V was cut by 6 bases and J by 4 bases, with 12 bases left in between.

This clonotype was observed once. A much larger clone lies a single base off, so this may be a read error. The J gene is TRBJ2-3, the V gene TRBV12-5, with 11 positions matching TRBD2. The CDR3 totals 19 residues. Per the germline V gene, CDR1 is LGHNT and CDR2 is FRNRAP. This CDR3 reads CASGILRWRLAGHTDTRYF. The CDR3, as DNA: TGTGCTAGTGGTATCCTTAGATGGAGACTAGCGGGACACACAGATACGCGGTATTTT.

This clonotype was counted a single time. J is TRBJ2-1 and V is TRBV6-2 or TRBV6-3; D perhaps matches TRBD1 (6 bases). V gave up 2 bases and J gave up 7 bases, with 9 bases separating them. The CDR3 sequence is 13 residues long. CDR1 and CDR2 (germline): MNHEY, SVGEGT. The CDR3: CASSYADRNEQFF. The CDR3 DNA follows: TGTGCCAGCAGTTACGCCGACAGGAATGAGCAGTTCTTC.

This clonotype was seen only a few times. The CDR3 nucleotides read TGTGCCAGCAGAGACCAGGATCAGCCCCAGCATTTT. Translating it yields CASRDQDQPQHF. The gene calls are TRBV28 and TRBJ1-5; D is unclear. Germline V gives CDR1 MDHEN, CDR2 SYDVKM. The CDR3 spans 12 residues. The V end was cut by 6 bases, the J end by 5 bases, with 8 bases between.

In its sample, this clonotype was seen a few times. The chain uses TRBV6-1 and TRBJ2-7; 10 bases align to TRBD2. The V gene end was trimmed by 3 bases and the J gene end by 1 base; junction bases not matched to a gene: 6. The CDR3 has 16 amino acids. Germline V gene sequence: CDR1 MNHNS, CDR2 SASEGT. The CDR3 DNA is TGTGCCAGCAGTGACGGTGGGACTAGCGTATCCTACGAGCAGTACTTC. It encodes CASSDGGTSVSYEQYF.